This paragraph reports one T cell receptor beta chain. This sample is part of a study of blood T cell repertoires in COVID-19. Germline V gene data show CDR1 as SGHRS and CDR2 as YFSETQ. Deletions cut 4 bases from V and 4 bases from J, with 11 bases between. The CDR3 length is 14 residues. Using immunoSEQ multiplex PCR, the repertoire was profiled, and TCRdb retains in-frame clones only, with some absent. The sample includes roughly 250,000 clones, over 75% of them seen just once. This TCR came from a woman in her 40s who had recovered from COVID-19. This rearrangement joins TRBV5-1 to TRBJ2-2; D perhaps matches TRBD1 (6 bases). Sample: peripheral blood. The CDR3: CASSGDRFTGELFF. The DNA for the CDR3 is TGCGCCAGCAGCGGAGACAGGTTCACCGGGGAGCTGTTTTTT. The variable domain in full, completed from reference TRBV5-1 and TRBJ2-2, reads KAGVTQTPRYLIKTRGQQVTLSCSPISGHRSVSWYQQTPGQGLQFLFEYFSETQRNKGNFPGRFSGRQFSNSRSEMNVSTLELGDSALYLCASSGDRFTGELFFGEGSRLTVL.